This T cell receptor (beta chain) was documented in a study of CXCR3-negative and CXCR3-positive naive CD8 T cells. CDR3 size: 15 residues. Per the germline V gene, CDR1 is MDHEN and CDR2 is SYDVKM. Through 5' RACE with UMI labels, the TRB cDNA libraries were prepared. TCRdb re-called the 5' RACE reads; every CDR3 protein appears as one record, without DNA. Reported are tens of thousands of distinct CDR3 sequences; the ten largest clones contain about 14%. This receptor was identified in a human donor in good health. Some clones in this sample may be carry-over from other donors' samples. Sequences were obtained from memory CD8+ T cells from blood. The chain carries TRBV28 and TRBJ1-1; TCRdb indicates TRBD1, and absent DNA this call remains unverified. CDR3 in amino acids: CASSLGDSLQSEAFF.